Following are 14 T cell receptor beta chains from one sample sequenced in a study of blood T cell repertoires in COVID-19. TCRdb's copy holds only in-frame clones and misses some; the assay was immunoSEQ multiplex PCR. The repertoire holds over 200,000 clones, with approximately 90% as singletons. Sequencing was done on a sample of PBMCs or T cells enriched from blood (not recorded which). The receptors were sampled from a man aged 30-40 years who had recovered from COVID-19.

This chain uses TRBV25-1 with TRBJ1-5; D might be TRBD1 (5 bases). V lost 8 bases and J lost 4, with 15 bases in between. The CDR3 is 14 residues long. Germline assignment: CDR1 MGHDK and CDR2 SYGVNS. CDR3 protein: CASSDTGKNQPQHF. Written as DNA, the CDR3 is TGTGCCAGCTCGGACACAGGAAAAAATCAGCCCCAGCATTTT.

CDR3 protein: CASTPSGTANNEQFF. The CDR3 region has the DNA TGTGCCAGCACTCCATCCGGGACAGCTAACAATGAGCAGTTCTTC. This chain links TRBV6-6 with TRBJ2-1; 7 bases agree with TRBD1. The CDR3 has 15 amino acids. The V and J ends lost 7 bases and 5 bases, in that order; junction bases with no gene match: 11. The germline gives CDR1 MNHNY, CDR2 SVGAGI (reference sequence).

The chain employs TRBV18 and TRBJ1-2, with 8 bases lining up with TRBD1. The CDR3 is 20 residues long. The germline gives CDR1 KGHSH, CDR2 LQKENI. V shed 2 bases and J 3 bases; nucleotides not matched to a gene: 20. CDR3 nucleotide sequence: TGTGCCAGCTCACCATTTGACATCGGACAGGGAACAGGAGCTTACTATGGCTACACCTTC. Protein product: CASSPFDIGQGTGAYYGYTF.

The chain employs TRBV18 and TRBJ2-7, with D possibly matching TRBD1 (6 bases). The CDR3 contains 13 residues. The V end was cut by 2 bases, the J end by 5 bases, with 10 bases between. Germline values: CDR1 KGHSH, CDR2 LQKENI. The DNA of the CDR3 is TGTGCCAGCTCACCATCGGCAGGGGACGAGCAGTACTTC. Translated, it gives CASSPSAGDEQYF.

This clone was seen only a few times. Other DNA variants within this sample encode the same CDR3. The rearrangement links TRBV7-9 to TRBJ1-5; TRBD1 is a possible D gene (6 bases). V dropped 0 bases and J dropped 4 bases, with 7 bases sitting between them. In germline, CDR1 is SEHNR, CDR2 FQNEAQ (reference sequence). The CDR3 consists of 14 residues. The DNA of the CDR3 is TGTGCCAGCAGCTTAGCACAGGGTAATCAGCCCCAGCATTTT. This translates into CASSLAQGNQPQHF.

The V call is TRBV9, the J call TRBJ2-5; possibly TRBD1 for D (6 bases). The CDR3 extends over 15 amino acids. Trimming cost V 4 bases and J 7 bases, with 20 bases left between them. The V gene's germline CDR1 is SGDLS and CDR2 YYNGEE. Here the CDR3 reads CASSPQSGGQMTQYF. CDR3 in DNA: TGTGCCAGCAGCCCCCAAAGTGGCGGACAGATGACCCAGTACTTC.

This clone was counted once. This rearrangement joins TRBV5-1 to TRBJ1-2; weak D call: TRBD1 (6 bases). This CDR3 has 15 amino acids. Germline V lookup: CDR1 SGHRS, CDR2 YFSETQ. The V and J ends lost 4 bases and 8 bases respectively, with 21 bases between them. CDR3: CASSPYGQFGLGYTF. The CDR3 region has the DNA TGCGCCAGCAGCCCGTATGGACAGTTTGGTCTGGGCTACACCTTC.

The genes are TRBV3-1 (or the pseudogene TRBV3-2) and TRBJ1-4; 7 bases are shared with TRBD1. With V trimmed by 4 bases and J by 5 bases, 7 bases remained unmatched. This CDR3 contains 15 residues. Germline V gene data show CDR1 as LGHDT and CDR2 as YNNKEL (reference sequence). The CDR3 sequence is CASSLRDSLNEKLFF. DNA for the CDR3: TGTGCCAGCAGCCTAAGGGACAGCCTAAATGAAAAACTGTTTTTT.

Only a few counts were recorded for this clone. The J gene is TRBJ1-3, the V gene TRBV7-9; D might be TRBD1 (6 bases). V dropped 5 bases and J dropped 4 bases, with 18 bases sitting between them. CDR1 and CDR2 from the germline V gene are SEHNR and FQNEAQ (reference sequence). The CDR3 runs 16 residues. The CDR3 bases are TGTGCCAGCAGCGCGTACAGGGCCCTTGGGGGAAACACCATATATTTT. This translates into CASSAYRALGGNTIYF.

The genes are TRBV11-2 and TRBJ1-6, with 9 bases fitting TRBD1. The V gene's germline CDR1 is SGHAT and CDR2 FQNNGV. The CDR3 spans 15 residues. The junction had 8 bases not matched to a gene; V was cut back by 5 bases and J by 9 bases. CDR3 protein: CASSPRQGEGSPLHF. Written as DNA, the CDR3 is TGTGCCAGCAGCCCTCGACAGGGGGAGGGTTCACCCCTCCACTTT.

The rearrangement links TRBV18 to TRBJ1-1, with unresolved D. Per germline, CDR1 KGHSH and CDR2 LQKENI. V lost 3 bases and J 3 bases, leaving 11 bases between the germline ends. The CDR3 consists of 14 residues. The DNA for the CDR3 is TGTGCCAGCTCACCCAAGGGCGGGGACACTGAAGCTTTCTTT. Translating it yields CASSPKGGDTEAFF.

The chain is built from TRBV3-1 (or the pseudogene TRBV3-2) and TRBJ2-1; 11 bases are a match to TRBD2. J was trimmed by 4 bases and V by 0 bases; bases with no gene match: 5. Germline V gene lookup returns CDR1 LGHDT and CDR2 YNNKEL (reference sequence). CDR3 length: 17 amino acids. CDR3 amino acids: CASSQDRASGRYNEQFF. CDR3 in DNA: TGTGCCAGCAGCCAAGATCGCGCTAGCGGGAGGTACAATGAGCAGTTCTTC.

The rearrangement uses TRBV5-6 and TRBJ2-5; 11 bases align to TRBD2. This CDR3 spans 15 amino acids. The germline CDR1 and CDR2 sequences are SGHDT and YYEEEE. Germline trimming cut 4 bases from V and 3 bases from J; bases unmatched to any gene: 5. Here the CDR3 reads CASSRRLAGKETQYF. In DNA form, the CDR3 reads TGTGCCAGCAGCCGGAGACTAGCGGGAAAAGAGACCCAGTACTTC. The full variable domain, its missing parts supplied by reference TRBV5-6 and TRBJ2-5, is DAGVTQSPTHLIKTRGQQVTLRCSPKSGHDTVSWYQQALGQGPQFIFQYYEEEERQRGNFPDRFSGHQFPNYSSELNVNALLLGDSALYLCASSRRLAGKETQYFGPGTRLLVL.

V gene TRBV9 combines with J gene TRBJ1-4; 8 nucleotides line up with TRBD1. The V gene end was trimmed by 4 bases and the J gene end by 7 bases; junction bases not matched to a gene: 12. Germline CDR1 is SGDLS and CDR2 is YYNGEE. The CDR3 has 16 residues. DNA for the CDR3: TGTGCCAGCAGCCCCAGAGGAGGACAGGGAGCTGAAAAACTGTTTTTT. Translating gives CASSPRGGQGAEKLFF.